This T cell receptor (beta chain) derives from a study of OX40 agonist ivuxolimab in advanced cancers. V gave up 8 bases and J gave up 4 bases, with 15 bases separating them. The CDR3 has 13 residues. CDR1 and CDR2 from the germline V gene are SNHLY and FYNNEI. TCRdb's table, derived via immunoSEQ multiplex PCR, lists solely in-frame clones and lacks some. The sample gives 90,000 to 95,000 clones, around 87% of which show up once; roughly 4.5% is in the top ten. This clone showed up just a few times. The sequenced sample was CD4+ or CD8+ T cells sorted from blood, obtained in a trial of the OX40 agonist ivuxolimab. The sequence derives from an adult with an advanced solid tumor such as melanoma, head and neck, liver or kidney cancer. V is TRBV2 and J is TRBJ2-7, with D tentatively TRBD1 (5 bases). CDR3 nucleotide sequence: TGTGCCAGCGCGAACAGGTTACAGTACGAGCAGTACTTC. Encoded protein: CASANRLQYEQYF.